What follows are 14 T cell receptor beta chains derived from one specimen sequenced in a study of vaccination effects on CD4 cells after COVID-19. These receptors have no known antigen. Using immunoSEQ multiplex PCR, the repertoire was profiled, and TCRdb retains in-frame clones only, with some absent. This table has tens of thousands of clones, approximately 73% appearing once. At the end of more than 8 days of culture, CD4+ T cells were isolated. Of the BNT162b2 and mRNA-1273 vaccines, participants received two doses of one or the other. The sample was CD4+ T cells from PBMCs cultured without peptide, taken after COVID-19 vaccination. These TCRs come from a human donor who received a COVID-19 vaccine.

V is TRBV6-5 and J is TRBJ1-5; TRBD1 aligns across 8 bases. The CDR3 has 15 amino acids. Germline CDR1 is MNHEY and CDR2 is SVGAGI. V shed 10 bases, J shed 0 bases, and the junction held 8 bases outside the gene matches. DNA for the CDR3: TGTGCCACTTCTACACAGGGGGTTAGCAATCAGCCCCAGCATTTT. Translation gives CATSTQGVSNQPQHF.

The CDR3 region has the DNA TGTGCCAGCACCGAGGGGAGGGGCCTTGAAGCTTTCTTT. As protein: CASTEGRGLEAFF. The chain uses TRBV6-6 and TRBJ1-1, with D perhaps TRBD1 (5 bases). The germline CDR1 and CDR2 sequences are MNHNY and SVGAGI (reference sequence). Trimming removed 7 bases from V and 7 bases from J, with 16 bases in between. CDR3 length: 13 residues.

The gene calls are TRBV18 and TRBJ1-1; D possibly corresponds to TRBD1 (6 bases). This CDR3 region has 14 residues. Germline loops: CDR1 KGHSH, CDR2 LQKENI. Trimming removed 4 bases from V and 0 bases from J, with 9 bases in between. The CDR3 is CASSQDSLNTEAFF. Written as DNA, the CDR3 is TGTGCCAGCTCACAGGACAGCCTGAACACTGAAGCTTTCTTT.

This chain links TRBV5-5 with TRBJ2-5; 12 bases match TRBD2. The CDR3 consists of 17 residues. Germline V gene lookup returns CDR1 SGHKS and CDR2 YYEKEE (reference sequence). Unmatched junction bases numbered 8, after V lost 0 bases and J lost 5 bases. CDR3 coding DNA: TGTGCCAGCAGCTTGGCCATCCCTAGCGGGGGGGCGGAGACCCAGTACTTC. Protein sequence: CASSLAIPSGGAETQYF.

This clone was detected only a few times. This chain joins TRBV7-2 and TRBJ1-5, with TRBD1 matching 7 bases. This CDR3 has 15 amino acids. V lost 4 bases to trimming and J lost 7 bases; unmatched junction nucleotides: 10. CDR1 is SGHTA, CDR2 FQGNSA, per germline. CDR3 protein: CASSSFGQDYQPQHF. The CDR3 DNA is TGTGCCAGCAGCTCCTTCGGACAGGACTACCAGCCCCAGCATTTT. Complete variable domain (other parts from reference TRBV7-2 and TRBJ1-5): GAGVSQSPSNKVTEKGKDVELRCDPISGHTALYWYRQSLGQGLEFLIYFQGNSAPDKSGLPSDRFSAERTGGSVSTLTIQRTQQEDSAVYLCASSSFGQDYQPQHFGDGTRLSIL.

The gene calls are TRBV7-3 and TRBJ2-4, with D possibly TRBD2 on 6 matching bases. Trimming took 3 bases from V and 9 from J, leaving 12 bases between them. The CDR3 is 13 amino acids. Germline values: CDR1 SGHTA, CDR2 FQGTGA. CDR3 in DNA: TGTGCCAGCAGCTTGAGGCAGGGAGGCATTCAGTACTTC. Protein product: CASSLRQGGIQYF.

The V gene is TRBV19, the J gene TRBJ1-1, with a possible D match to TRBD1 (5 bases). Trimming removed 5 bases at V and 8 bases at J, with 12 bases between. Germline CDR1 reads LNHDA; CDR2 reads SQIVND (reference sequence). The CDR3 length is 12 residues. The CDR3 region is CASSPGTAEAFF. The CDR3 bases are TGTGCCAGTAGTCCGGGGACTGCAGAAGCTTTCTTT.

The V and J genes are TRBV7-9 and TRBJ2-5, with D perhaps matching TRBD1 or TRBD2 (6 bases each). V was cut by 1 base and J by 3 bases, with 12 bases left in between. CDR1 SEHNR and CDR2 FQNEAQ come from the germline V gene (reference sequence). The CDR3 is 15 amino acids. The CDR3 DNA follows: TGTGCCAGCAGCTTAGGGGGGGCAGGTGAAGAGACCCAGTACTTC. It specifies CASSLGGAGEETQYF.

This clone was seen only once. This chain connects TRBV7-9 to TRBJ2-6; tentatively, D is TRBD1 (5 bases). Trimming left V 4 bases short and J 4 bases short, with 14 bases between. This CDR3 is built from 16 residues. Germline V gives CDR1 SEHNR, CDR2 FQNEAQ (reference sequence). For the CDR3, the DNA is TGTGCCAGCAGCTCTTTCAGGGTCCCCGGGGCCAACGTCCTGACTTTC. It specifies CASSSFRVPGANVLTF.

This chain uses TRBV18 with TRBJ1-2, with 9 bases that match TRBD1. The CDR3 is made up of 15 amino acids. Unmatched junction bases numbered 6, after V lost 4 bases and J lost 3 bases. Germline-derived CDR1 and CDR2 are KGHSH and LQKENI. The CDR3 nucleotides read TGTGCCAGCTCACGGGACAGGGCTTTGGACTATGGCTACACCTTC. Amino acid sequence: CASSRDRALDYGYTF.

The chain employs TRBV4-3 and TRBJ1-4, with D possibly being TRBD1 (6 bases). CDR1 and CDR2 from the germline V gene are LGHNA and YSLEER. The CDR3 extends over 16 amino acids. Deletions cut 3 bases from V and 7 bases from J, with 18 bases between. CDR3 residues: CASSQSRSRGGEKLFF. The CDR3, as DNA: TGCGCCAGCAGCCAGAGCAGGTCCAGGGGTGGTGAAAAACTGTTTTTT.

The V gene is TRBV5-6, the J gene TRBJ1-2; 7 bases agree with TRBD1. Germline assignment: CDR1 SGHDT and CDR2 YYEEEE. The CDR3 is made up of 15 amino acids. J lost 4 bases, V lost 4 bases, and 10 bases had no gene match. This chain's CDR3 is CASSRPQGDGYGYTF. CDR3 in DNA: TGTGCCAGCAGCCGCCCTCAGGGGGATGGCTATGGCTACACCTTC.

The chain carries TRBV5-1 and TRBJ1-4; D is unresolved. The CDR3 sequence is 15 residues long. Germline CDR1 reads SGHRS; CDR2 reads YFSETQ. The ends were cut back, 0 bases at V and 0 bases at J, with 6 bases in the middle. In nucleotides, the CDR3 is TGCGCCAGCAGCTTGGGGGCAGCAACTAATGAAAAACTGTTTTTT. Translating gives CASSLGAATNEKLFF.

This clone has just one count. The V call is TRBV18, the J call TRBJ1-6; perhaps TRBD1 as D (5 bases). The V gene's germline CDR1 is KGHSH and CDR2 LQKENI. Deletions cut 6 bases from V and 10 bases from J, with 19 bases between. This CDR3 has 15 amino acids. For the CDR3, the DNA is TGTGCCAGCTCTCCATCCGGGACGAGTTTATCACCCCTCCACTTT. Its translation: CASSPSGTSLSPLHF.